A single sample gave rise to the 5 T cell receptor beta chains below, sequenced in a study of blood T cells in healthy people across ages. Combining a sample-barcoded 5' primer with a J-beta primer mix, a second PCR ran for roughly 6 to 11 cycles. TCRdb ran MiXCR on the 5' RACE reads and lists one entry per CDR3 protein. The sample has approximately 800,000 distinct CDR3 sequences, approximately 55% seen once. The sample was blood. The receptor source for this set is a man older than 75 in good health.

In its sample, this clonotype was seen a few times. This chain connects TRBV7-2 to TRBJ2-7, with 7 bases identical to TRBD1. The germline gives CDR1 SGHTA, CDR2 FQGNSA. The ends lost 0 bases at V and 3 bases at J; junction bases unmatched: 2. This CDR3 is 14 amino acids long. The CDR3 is CASSLAGQLYEQYF. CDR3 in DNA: TGTGCCAGCAGCTTAGCGGGACAGCTCTACGAGCAGTACTTC.

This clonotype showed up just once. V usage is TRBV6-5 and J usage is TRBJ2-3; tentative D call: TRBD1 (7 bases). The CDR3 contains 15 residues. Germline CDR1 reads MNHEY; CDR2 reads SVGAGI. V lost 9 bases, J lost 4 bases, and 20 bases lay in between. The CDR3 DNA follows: TGTGCCAGTAAGATCCGGACAGGCGGGGCAGATACGCAGTATTTT. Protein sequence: CASKIRTGGADTQYF.

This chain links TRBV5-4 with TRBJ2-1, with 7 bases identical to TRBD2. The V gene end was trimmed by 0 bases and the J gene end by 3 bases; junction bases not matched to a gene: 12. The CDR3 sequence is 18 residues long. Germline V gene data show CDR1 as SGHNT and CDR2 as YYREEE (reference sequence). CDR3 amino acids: CASSLGEGIALDYNEQFF. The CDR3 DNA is TGTGCCAGCAGCTTGGGGGAGGGAATAGCTTTAGACTACAATGAGCAGTTCTTC.

In nucleotides, the CDR3 is TGTGCCAGCAGTTACACGCTACCGGGCAGGGGGCGGCACAATGAGCAGTTCTTC. Translated, it gives CASSYTLPGRGRHNEQFF. The rearrangement uses TRBV6-5 and TRBJ2-1, with 8 bases identical to TRBD1. Germline values: CDR1 MNHEY, CDR2 SVGAGI. Trimming cost V 2 bases and J 5 bases; bases outside gene matches: 14. This CDR3 has 18 residues.

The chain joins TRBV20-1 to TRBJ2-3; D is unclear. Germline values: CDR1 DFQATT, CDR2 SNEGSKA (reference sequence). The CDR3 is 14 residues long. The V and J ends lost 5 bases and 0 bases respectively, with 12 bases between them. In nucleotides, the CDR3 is TGCAGTGCTTCTTCGGCAGGCAGCACAGATACGCAGTATTTT. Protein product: CSASSAGSTDTQYF.